Listed here are 25 T cell receptor beta chains from one sample, sequenced in a study of control samples from healthy donors and cancer patients. Profiled with immunoSEQ multiplex PCR; TCRdb holds only in-frame clones, not every one. The repertoire holds some 220,000 clones, with roughly 94% as singletons. The specimen sequenced was blood. The receptors originated from a man aged 45-65 years in good health.

The chain combines TRBV6-6 with TRBJ1-5; no firm D call. Deletions cut 7 bases from V and 3 bases from J, with 13 bases between. Looked up from germline, CDR1 is MNHNY and CDR2 is SVGAGI (reference sequence). CDR3 length: 14 amino acids. In nucleotides, the CDR3 is TGTGCCAGCACCCTCGGGCCCTACAATCAGCCCCAGCATTTT. Encoded protein: CASTLGPYNQPQHF.

This clone was recorded only once. The chain recombines TRBV27 with TRBJ2-1, with D possibly being TRBD1 (6 bases). The V gene's germline CDR1 is MNHEY and CDR2 SMNVEV (reference sequence). This CDR3 region has 11 residues. V dropped 3 bases and J dropped 10 bases, with 7 bases sitting between them. CDR3 residues: CASSLGAEQFF. CDR3 DNA sequence: TGTGCCAGCAGTTTGGGGGCGGAGCAGTTCTTC.

The chain uses TRBV25-1 and TRBJ2-2, with D hard to call. This CDR3 is 14 amino acids long. The germline gives CDR1 MGHDK, CDR2 SYGVNS. The germline V and J ends were trimmed by 3 bases and 2 bases, with 7 bases remaining between them. The CDR3 DNA reads as TGTGCCAGCAGTGACCCCCGTAACACCGGGGAGCTGTTTTTT. It translates to CASSDPRNTGELFF.

The rearrangement uses TRBV27 and TRBJ2-5; D perhaps matches TRBD2 (6 bases). The CDR3 covers 13 residues. Germline values: CDR1 MNHEY, CDR2 SMNVEV (reference sequence). The V and J ends lost 5 bases and 5 bases respectively, with 12 bases between them. The CDR3 coding sequence is TGTGCCAGCAGTGGTCCGGGGAGGGAGACCCAGTACTTC. It specifies CASSGPGRETQYF.

The chain is built from TRBV6-6 and TRBJ2-5; D unclear. Germline V gene lookup returns CDR1 MNHNY and CDR2 SVGAGI (reference sequence). The length of the CDR3 is 13 residues. V was pared by 2 bases and J by 9 bases, with 13 bases between. The CDR3: CASSYGDSPSQYF. The CDR3 nucleotides read TGTGCCAGCAGTTACGGCGACTCCCCCTCCCAGTACTTC.

This clone was detected only a few times. The chain couples TRBV5-1 to TRBJ2-6; the D is unclear. Deletions cut 1 base from V and 0 bases from J, with 5 bases between. Germline V gene data show CDR1 as SGHRS and CDR2 as YFSETQ. The CDR3 is 15 amino acids. CDR3 sequence reads: CASSLFLSGANVLTF. DNA for the CDR3: TGCGCCAGCAGCTTGTTCCTCTCTGGGGCCAACGTCCTGACTTTC.

V gene TRBV10-3 combines with J gene TRBJ1-6; 9 nucleotides match TRBD1. The CDR3 extends over 13 amino acids. The germline V gene encodes CDR1 ENHRY and CDR2 SYGVKD. Trimming took 10 bases from V and 8 from J; bases not matched to a gene: 6. In DNA form, the CDR3 reads TGTGCCACGAACAGGGGGCAAGATTCACCCCTCCACTTT. It encodes CATNRGQDSPLHF.

The gene calls are TRBV5-1 and TRBJ2-5, with 8 bases identical to TRBD2. CDR1 SGHRS and CDR2 YFSETQ come from the germline V gene. V lost 5 bases, J lost 4 bases, and 13 bases stayed unmatched. The CDR3 runs 16 residues. The CDR3, as DNA: TGCGCCAGCAGGCACCGCCCGGGGGGGGTCGGAGAGACCCAGTACTTC. Translation: CASRHRPGGVGETQYF.

This chain joins TRBV29-1 and TRBJ1-1, with D unresolved. V lost 7 bases and J 1 base, leaving 10 bases between the germline ends. Per the germline V gene, CDR1 is SQVTM and CDR2 is ANQGSEA. The CDR3 is 12 residues long. Here the CDR3 DNA reads TGCAGCGCCCTTAAGAAGAACACTGAAGCTTTCTTT. This sequence encodes CSALKKNTEAFF.

The chain combines TRBV3-1 (or the pseudogene TRBV3-2) with TRBJ1-1; D gene ambiguous. CDR1 LGHDT and CDR2 YNNKEL come from the germline V gene (reference sequence). This CDR3 has 12 amino acids. V lost 6 bases and J 4 bases, leaving 9 bases between the germline ends. DNA of the CDR3: TGTGCCAGCAGTCTGGTAAGCACTGAAGCTTTCTTT. Protein product: CASSLVSTEAFF.

The chain links TRBV21-1 to TRBJ1-2; the D call TRBD1 from the table was never checked on the DNA. TRBV21-1 represents a pseudogene. There are 14 residues in the CDR3. CDR3 protein: CASRTGTGPYGYTF. The CDR3 region has the DNA TGTGCCAGCAGAACCGGGACAGGGCCTTATGGCTACACCTTC.

The chain links TRBV5-1 to TRBJ2-7, with D unresolved. The germline V and J ends were trimmed by 0 bases and 3 bases, with 10 bases remaining between them. Germline assignment: CDR1 SGHRS and CDR2 YFSETQ. The CDR3 extends over 14 amino acids. CDR3 residues: CASSLAVGGYEQYV. CDR3 sequence (DNA): TGCGCCAGCAGCTTGGCAGTCGGCGGCTACGAGCAGTACGTC.

The chain carries TRBV3-1 (or the pseudogene TRBV3-2) and TRBJ2-3; the D is unclear. The CDR3 contains 16 residues. Germline CDR1 and CDR2: LGHDT and YNNKEL (reference sequence). V dropped 3 bases and J dropped 2 bases, with 15 bases sitting between them. The CDR3 spells CASSHRGGMFTDTQYF. The CDR3 DNA follows: TGTGCCAGCAGCCATCGAGGTGGGATGTTCACAGATACGCAGTATTTT.

The rearrangement links TRBV19 to TRBJ2-1, with 9 bases that match TRBD1. Germline loops: CDR1 LNHDA, CDR2 SQIVND (reference sequence). V dropped 4 bases and J dropped 8; count of bases not matched to a gene: 6. This CDR3 has 14 residues. CDR3 sequence (DNA): TGTGCCAGTAGTAAAAGGACAGGGGAGGATGAGCAGTTCTTC. Translated, it gives CASSKRTGEDEQFF.

Written as DNA, the CDR3 is TGTGCCAGCAGCCCCTACCAGGGATGGGCAGATACGCAGTATTTT. This sequence encodes CASSPYQGWADTQYF. The J gene is TRBJ2-3, the V gene TRBV28; TRBD1 might be the D (5 bases). CDR3 length: 15 residues. Germline CDR1 is MDHEN and CDR2 is SYDVKM. V was shortened by 6 bases and J by 4 bases, with 17 bases between the two germline ends.

The J gene is TRBJ2-5, the V gene TRBV5-4, with TRBD1 matching 8 bases. The germline gives CDR1 SGHNT, CDR2 YYREEE (reference sequence). The CDR3 is 15 amino acids. V dropped 4 bases and J dropped 4; count of bases not matched to a gene: 9. The CDR3 nucleotides are TGTGCCAGCAGCCAAAATCAGGGGGCTGGAGAGACCCAGTACTTC. It yields the protein CASSQNQGAGETQYF.

This chain's CDR3 is CASSQTGKTEAFF. The CDR3 nucleotides are TGTGCCAGCAGCCAGACAGGGAAGACTGAAGCTTTCTTT. V and J are TRBV7-8 and TRBJ1-1; TRBD1 matches 7 bases. CDR3 length: 13 residues. Germline CDR1 SGHVS, CDR2 FQNEAQ. Losses at the gene ends were 5 bases for V and 5 bases for J; bases not matched to a gene: 5.

The CDR3: CASSSGGQGLGYTF. The CDR3, as DNA: TGTGCCAGCAGCTCCGGGGGGCAGGGTCTTGGCTACACCTTC. V is TRBV7-2 and J is TRBJ1-2; D is possibly TRBD1 (6 bases). The length of the CDR3 is 14 residues. V dropped 4 bases and J dropped 7 bases, with 16 bases sitting between them. Per germline, CDR1 SGHTA and CDR2 FQGNSA.

The chain uses TRBV6-5 and TRBJ2-1; the match to TRBD1 covers 9 bases. This CDR3 contains 14 residues. Trimming removed 10 bases from V and 8 bases from J; junction bases left unmatched: 12. Germline loops: CDR1 MNHEY, CDR2 SVGAGI. The CDR3 spells CATARDRAYDEQFF. The CDR3 nucleotides are TGTGCCACCGCCCGGGACAGGGCATATGATGAGCAGTTCTTC.

The gene calls are TRBV5-1 and TRBJ1-1, with a weak D call TRBD1 (6 bases). The germline V and J ends were trimmed by 5 bases and 3 bases, with 14 bases remaining between them. Germline V gene lookup returns CDR1 SGHRS and CDR2 YFSETQ. The CDR3 runs to 14 residues. The CDR3, as DNA: TGCGCCAGCAGGCCTCAGGGGCTGCACACTGAAGCTTTCTTT. It codes for CASRPQGLHTEAFF. Combining the CDR3 with reference TRBV5-1 and TRBJ1-1 gives the whole variable domain KAGVTQTPRYLIKTRGQQVTLSCSPISGHRSVSWYQQTPGQGLQFLFEYFSETQRNKGNFPGRFSGRQFSNSRSEMNVSTLELGDSALYLCASRPQGLHTEAFFGQGTRLTVV.

The V gene is TRBV10-2, the J gene TRBJ1-5; 10 nucleotides match TRBD1. V lost 10 bases, J lost 5 bases, and 5 bases stayed unmatched. Germline V CDR1 and CDR2: WSHSY, SAAADI. The CDR3 has 13 amino acids. CDR3 DNA: TGCGCCACCCAGGACAGGGGGGATCAGCCCCAGCATTTT. Translating it yields CATQDRGDQPQHF.

This chain's CDR3 is CASSSWAQIGNYGYTF. Written as DNA, the CDR3 is TGTGCCAGCAGCTCCTGGGCCCAGATCGGTAACTATGGCTACACCTTC. J is TRBJ1-2 and V is TRBV7-9; D not certain. V lost 4 bases, J lost 1 base, and 16 bases lay in between. This CDR3 spans 16 amino acids. CDR1 and CDR2 from the germline V gene are SEHNR and FQNEAQ (reference sequence).

This clone was seen a few times. V usage is TRBV18 and J usage is TRBJ1-1; no clear D. The CDR3 covers 14 residues. CDR1 KGHSH and CDR2 LQKENI come from the germline V gene. Trimming took off 3 bases at V and 7 bases at J, with 15 bases between the two ends. The CDR3 protein is CASSPSRSSGEAFF. As DNA, the CDR3 is TGTGCCAGCTCACCTAGTAGATCTTCCGGTGAAGCTTTCTTT.

The CDR3 bases are TGTGCCAGCAGCTTGTTGACTGGGGCTAACTATGGCTACACCTTC. Its protein is CASSLLTGANYGYTF. The rearrangement links TRBV5-8 to TRBJ1-2; no reliable D call. V lost 1 base to trimming and J lost 0 bases, with 10 bases between them. The V gene's germline CDR1 is SGHTS and CDR2 YDEGEE. The CDR3 loop spans 15 amino acids.

The chain recombines TRBV11-2 with TRBJ1-6; D uncertain. Germline V gene data show CDR1 as SGHAT and CDR2 as FQNNGV. Trimming removed 2 bases at V and 6 bases at J, with 8 bases between. The CDR3 sequence is 14 residues long. The CDR3: CASSLPDLNSPLHF. Written as DNA, the CDR3 is TGTGCCAGCAGCTTACCAGATCTTAATTCACCCCTCCACTTT. The variable domain in full, with the rest retrieved from reference TRBV11-2 and TRBJ1-6, is EAGVAQSPRYKIIEKRQSVAFWCNPISGHATLYWYQQILGQGPKLLIQFQNNGVVDDSQLPKDRFSAERLKGVDSTLKIQPAKLEDSAVYLCASSLPDLNSPLHFGNGTRLTVT.